This T cell receptor beta chain came from a study of blood T cell repertoires in COVID-19. At the level of the study: Sample material is recorded as cDNA or gDNA derived from T cells, B-cell-depleted T cells, or PBMCs.

Assay used: immunoSEQ multiplex PCR; TCRdb lists only in-frame clones, some missing. Altogether about 230,000 clones are present, 80% to 90% being singletons, with the ten largest covering 3.1%. Unmatched junction bases numbered 6, after V lost 1 base and J lost 3 bases. Germline assignment: CDR1 LGHDT and CDR2 YNNKEL (reference sequence). The CDR3 loop spans 16 amino acids. V usage is TRBV3-1 (or the pseudogene TRBV3-2) and J usage is TRBJ2-3, with 8 bases matching TRBD2. The clonotype comes from a woman aged 50 to 60 in a cohort exposed to, infected with or recovered from COVID-19 (not recorded which). Input material: PBMCs or T cells enriched from blood (not recorded which). The CDR3 DNA reads as TGTGCCAGCAGCCAAGCGGGGGCGGGGGGTACAGATACGCAGTATTTT. The encoded protein is CASSQAGAGGTDTQYF.